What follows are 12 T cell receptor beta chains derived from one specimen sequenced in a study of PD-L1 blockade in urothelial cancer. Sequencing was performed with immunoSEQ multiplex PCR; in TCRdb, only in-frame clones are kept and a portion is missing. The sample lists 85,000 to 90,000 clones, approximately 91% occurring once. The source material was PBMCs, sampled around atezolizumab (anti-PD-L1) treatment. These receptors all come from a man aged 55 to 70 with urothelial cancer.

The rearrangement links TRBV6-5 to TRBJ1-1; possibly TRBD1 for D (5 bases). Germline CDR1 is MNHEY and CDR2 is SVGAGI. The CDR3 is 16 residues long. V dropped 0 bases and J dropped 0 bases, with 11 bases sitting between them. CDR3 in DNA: TGTGCCAGCAGTTACTCCCGGACAACGATGAACACTGAAGCTTTCTTT. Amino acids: CASSYSRTTMNTEAFF.

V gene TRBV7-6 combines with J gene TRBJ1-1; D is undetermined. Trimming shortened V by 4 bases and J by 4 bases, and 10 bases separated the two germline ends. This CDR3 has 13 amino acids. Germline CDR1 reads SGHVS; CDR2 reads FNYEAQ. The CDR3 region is CASSWGEATEAFF. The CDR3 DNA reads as TGTGCCAGCAGCTGGGGAGAGGCCACTGAAGCTTTCTTT.

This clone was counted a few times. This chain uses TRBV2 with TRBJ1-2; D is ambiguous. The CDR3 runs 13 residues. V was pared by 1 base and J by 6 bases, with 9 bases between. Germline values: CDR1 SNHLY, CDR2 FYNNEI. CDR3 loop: CASSEGLRDGYTF. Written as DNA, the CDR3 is TGTGCCAGCAGTGAAGGGCTCCGGGATGGCTACACCTTC.

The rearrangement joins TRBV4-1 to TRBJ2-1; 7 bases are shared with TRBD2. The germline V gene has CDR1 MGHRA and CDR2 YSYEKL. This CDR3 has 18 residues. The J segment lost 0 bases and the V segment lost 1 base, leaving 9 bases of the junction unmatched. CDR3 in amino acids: CASSQGVTGGGSYNEQFF. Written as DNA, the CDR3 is TGCGCCAGCAGCCAAGGAGTTACGGGGGGAGGCTCCTACAATGAGCAGTTCTTC.

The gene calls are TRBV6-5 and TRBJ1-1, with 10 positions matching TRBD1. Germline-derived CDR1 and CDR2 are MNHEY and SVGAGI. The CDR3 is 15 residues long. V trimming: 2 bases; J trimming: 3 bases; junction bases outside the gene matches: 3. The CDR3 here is CASSYMGQGYTEAFF. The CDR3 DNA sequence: TGTGCCAGCAGTTACATGGGACAGGGGTACACTGAAGCTTTCTTT.

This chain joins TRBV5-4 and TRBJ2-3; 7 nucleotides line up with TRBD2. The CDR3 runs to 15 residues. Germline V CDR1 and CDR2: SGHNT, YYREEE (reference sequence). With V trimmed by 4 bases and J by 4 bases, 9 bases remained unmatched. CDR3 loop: CASSPHSGLADTQYF. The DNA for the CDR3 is TGTGCCAGCAGCCCCCATAGCGGGCTCGCAGATACGCAGTATTTT.

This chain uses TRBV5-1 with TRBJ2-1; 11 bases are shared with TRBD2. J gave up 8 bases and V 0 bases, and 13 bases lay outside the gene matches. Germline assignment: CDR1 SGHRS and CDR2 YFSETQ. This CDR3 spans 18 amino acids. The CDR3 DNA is TGCGCCAGCAGCTTGGGACTAGCGGGGATCACAGCCATCGATGAGCAGTTCTTC. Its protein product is CASSLGLAGITAIDEQFF.

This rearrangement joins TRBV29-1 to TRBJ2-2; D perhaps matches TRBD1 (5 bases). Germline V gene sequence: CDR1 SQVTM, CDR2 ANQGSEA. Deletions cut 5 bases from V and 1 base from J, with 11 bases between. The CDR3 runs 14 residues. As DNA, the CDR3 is TGCAGCGTTCTGCAGGGTGGGAACACCGGGGAGCTGTTTTTT. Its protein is CSVLQGGNTGELFF.

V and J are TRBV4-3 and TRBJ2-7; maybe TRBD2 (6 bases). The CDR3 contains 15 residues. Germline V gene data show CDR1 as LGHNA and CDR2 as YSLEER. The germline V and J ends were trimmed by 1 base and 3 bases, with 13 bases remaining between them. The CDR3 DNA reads TGCGCCAGCAGCCAAGCCCGGGAGATTCTCTACGAGCAGTACTTC. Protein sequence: CASSQAREILYEQYF.

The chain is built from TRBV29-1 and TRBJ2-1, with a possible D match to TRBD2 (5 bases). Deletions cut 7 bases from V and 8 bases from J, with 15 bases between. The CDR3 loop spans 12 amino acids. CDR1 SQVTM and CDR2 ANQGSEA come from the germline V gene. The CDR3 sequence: CSASGYNDEQFF. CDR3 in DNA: TGCAGCGCTTCGGGGTACAATGATGAGCAGTTCTTC.

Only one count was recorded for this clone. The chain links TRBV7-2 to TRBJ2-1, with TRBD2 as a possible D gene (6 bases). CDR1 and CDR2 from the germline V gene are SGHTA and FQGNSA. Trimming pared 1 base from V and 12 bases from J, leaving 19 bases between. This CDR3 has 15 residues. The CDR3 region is CASSLVAAYNDGQFF. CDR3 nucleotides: TGTGCCAGCAGCTTAGTAGCGGCCTACAATGATGGGCAGTTCTTC.

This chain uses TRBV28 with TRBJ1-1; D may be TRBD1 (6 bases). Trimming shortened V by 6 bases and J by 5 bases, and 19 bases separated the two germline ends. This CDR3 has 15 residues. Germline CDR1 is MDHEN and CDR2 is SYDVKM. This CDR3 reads CASSPGVFKGTEAFF. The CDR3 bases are TGTGCCAGCAGCCCAGGGGTCTTCAAGGGGACTGAAGCTTTCTTT.